These 24 T cell receptor beta chains originate from one sample sequenced in a study of a mutant IDH1 vaccine in newly diagnosed glioma. Their antigens are not known. Regarding time point: week 35, safety follow-up. It was 300 ug of mutant IDH1 20-mer peptide that made up each vaccine dose, given with topical imiquimod. TCRdb's copy holds only in-frame clones and misses some; the assay was immunoSEQ multiplex PCR. This repertoire shows fewer than 35,000 clones, roughly 82% found once; its top ten account for over 6.5%. Source: PBMCs, taken from a glioma patient whose treatment included an IDH1 peptide vaccine. All receptors come from a man aged 50 or older with glioma.

The J gene is TRBJ1-2, the V gene TRBV5-4; D perhaps matches TRBD1 (6 bases). Trimming removed 1 base at V and 6 bases at J, with 10 bases between. From germline, CDR1 is SGHNT and CDR2 YYREEE (reference sequence). This CDR3 is built from 13 residues. The CDR3 sequence is CASSLPRGNGYTF. The CDR3 bases are TGTGCCAGCAGCTTGCCCAGGGGTAATGGCTACACCTTC. Supplemented by reference TRBV5-4 and TRBJ1-2, the full variable domain reads ETGVTQSPTHLIKTRGQQVTLRCSSQSGHNTVSWYQQALGQGPQFIFQYYREEENGRGNFPPRFSGLQFPNYSSELNVNALELDDSALYLCASSLPRGNGYTFGSGTRLTVV.

V and J are TRBV6-5 and TRBJ1-1, with D possibly matching TRBD1 (6 bases). This CDR3 comprises 13 residues. Germline V lookup: CDR1 MNHEY, CDR2 SVGAGI. Trimming left V 4 bases short and J 3 bases short, with 9 bases between. DNA of the CDR3: TGTGCCAGCAGTTGGGACATCTACACTGAAGCTTTCTTT. It specifies CASSWDIYTEAFF.

This chain connects TRBV29-1 to TRBJ2-7; 11 bases are a match to TRBD1. The V gene's germline CDR1 is SQVTM and CDR2 ANQGSEA. The CDR3 runs 13 residues. The J segment lost 3 bases and the V segment lost 7 bases, leaving 5 bases of the junction unmatched. The CDR3 DNA is TGCAGCGGGGGGGGGACAGGGGGCTACGAGCAGTACTTC. Its protein is CSGGGTGGYEQYF.

The chain employs TRBV19 and TRBJ1-4; 7 bases are shared with TRBD1. This CDR3 contains 14 residues. J lost 4 bases, V lost 5 bases, and 4 bases had no gene match. In germline, CDR1 is LNHDA, CDR2 SQIVND (reference sequence). CDR3 loop: CASSRDSNNEKLFF. In DNA form, the CDR3 reads TGTGCCAGTAGTCGGGACAGCAATAATGAAAAACTGTTTTTT.

This clone was picked up a small number of times. V is TRBV29-1 and J is TRBJ2-5; 8 bases fit TRBD2. CDR3 length equals 16 residues. In germline, CDR1 is SQVTM, CDR2 ANQGSEA. V shed 6 bases and J 4 bases; nucleotides not matched to a gene: 16. In nucleotides, the CDR3 is TGCAGCGTCGGCGGTGCGGGGGGCAACGAGGGAGAGACCCAGTACTTC. It yields the protein CSVGGAGGNEGETQYF. The full variable domain, its missing parts supplied by reference TRBV29-1 and TRBJ2-5, is SAVISQKPSRDICQRGTSLTIQCQVDSQVTMMFWYRQQPGQSLTLIATANQGSEATYESGFVIDKFPISRPNLTFSTLTVSNMSPEDSSIYLCSVGGAGGNEGETQYFGPGTRLLVL.

The genes are TRBV9 and TRBJ2-2; maybe TRBD2 (5 bases). CDR1 and CDR2 (germline): SGDLS, YYNGEE. CDR3 size: 16 residues. Trimming stripped 0 bases from V and 0 bases from J, with 9 bases between. DNA for the CDR3: TGTGCCAGCAGCGTAGGAACGGGAACGAACACCGGGGAGCTGTTTTTT. Protein: CASSVGTGTNTGELFF.

V is TRBV6-5 and J is TRBJ2-2, with 10 bases fitting TRBD2. This CDR3 has 16 residues. Germline V gives CDR1 MNHEY, CDR2 SVGAGI. V dropped 0 bases and J dropped 5; count of bases not matched to a gene: 3. CDR3 bases: TGTGCCAGCAGTTACTCATTAGCGGGGGGAACCGGGGAGCTGTTTTTT. It specifies CASSYSLAGGTGELFF.

This clone occurred once. This sequence joins TRBV5-8 and TRBJ1-2; no firm D call. The CDR3 has 15 residues. V was trimmed by 2 bases and J by 3 bases, leaving 14 bases between them. From germline, CDR1 is SGHTS and CDR2 YDEGEE. CDR3 nucleotide sequence: TGTGCCAGCAGCTTAACAGCACACGGGGACTATGGCTACACCTTC. As protein: CASSLTAHGDYGYTF.

This clone was counted a single time. V gene TRBV25-1 combines with J gene TRBJ2-1, with TRBD1 identical over 7 bases. This CDR3 has 15 residues. Germline-derived CDR1 and CDR2 are MGHDK and SYGVNS. V trimming: 1 base; J trimming: 4 bases; junction bases outside the gene matches: 4. The CDR3 nucleotides are TGTGCCAGCAGTGAATCAGTGACAGGGTACAATGAGCAGTTCTTC. This translates into CASSESVTGYNEQFF.

The chain is built from TRBV11-3 and TRBJ2-1; TRBD2 might be the D (7 bases). Germline V gene data show CDR1 as SGHNT and CDR2 as YENEEA. With 4 bases removed from V and 4 bases from J, the gap between germline ends came to 23 bases. This CDR3 is built from 18 residues. The CDR3, as DNA: TGTGCCAGCAGCTATTCCCTAGGAGGCGGGGGCTATTACAATGAGCAGTTCTTC. Translation: CASSYSLGGGGYYNEQFF.

The chain is built from TRBV5-6 and TRBJ1-1; 9 nucleotides match TRBD1. The CDR3 spans 14 residues. With 4 bases clipped from V and 1 base from J, the junction kept 2 bases outside the gene matches. CDR1 and CDR2 from the germline V gene are SGHDT and YYEEEE. In nucleotides, the CDR3 is TGTGCCAGCAGCGTGGGACAGGGGAACACTGAAGCTTTCTTT. It yields the protein CASSVGQGNTEAFF.

This chain connects TRBV29-1 to TRBJ2-3, with D possibly TRBD2 on 7 matching bases. This CDR3 contains 15 residues. Trimming left V 6 bases short and J 4 bases short, with 20 bases between. CDR1 is SQVTM and CDR2 is ANQGSEA in the germline V gene. In DNA, the CDR3 is TGCAGCGTGAGGGGGGGAATTGGGGGCCCAGATACGCAGTATTTT. As protein: CSVRGGIGGPDTQYF.

This clone showed up just a few times. This chain uses TRBV5-1 with TRBJ1-1; TRBD1 might be the D (6 bases). The germline CDR1 and CDR2 sequences are SGHRS and YFSETQ. V gave up 4 bases and J gave up 4 bases, with 14 bases separating them. CDR3 length: 14 residues. The CDR3 region has the DNA TGCGCCAGCAGCATGACAGGAAGAGGCACTGAAGCTTTCTTT. This codes for CASSMTGRGTEAFF.

The chain uses TRBV2 and TRBJ2-2, with 8 bases that match TRBD2. The CDR3 is 15 amino acids. Germline loops: CDR1 SNHLY, CDR2 FYNNEI. J was trimmed by 3 bases and V by 4 bases; bases with no gene match: 4. The CDR3: CASSVGGRYTGELFF. DNA for the CDR3: TGTGCCAGCAGTGTTGGCGGGAGGTACACCGGGGAGCTGTTTTTT.

The chain links TRBV7-8 to TRBJ2-5; 10 nucleotides agree with TRBD2. From germline, CDR1 is SGHVS and CDR2 FQNEAQ. Losses at the gene ends were 7 bases for V and 13 bases for J; bases not matched to a gene: 12. This CDR3 has 13 residues. CDR3 DNA: TGTGCCAGCACCCCAGCTAGCGGGGGCCTCCGGTACTTC. The encoded protein is CASTPASGGLRYF. The variable domain in full, with the rest retrieved from reference TRBV7-8 and TRBJ2-5, is GAGVSQSPRYKVAKRGQDVALRCDPISGHVSLFWYQQALGQGPEFLTYFQNEAQLDKSGLPSDRFFAERPEGSVSTLKIQRTQQEDSAVYLCASTPASGGLRYFGPGTRLLVL.

This chain uses TRBV4-3 with TRBJ1-6, with D perhaps TRBD1 (6 bases). The CDR3 contains 15 residues. Germline CDR1 and CDR2: LGHNA and YSLEER. V lost 0 bases to trimming and J lost 7 bases, with 10 bases between them. Here the CDR3 DNA reads TGCGCCAGCAGCCAAGATGGGGGGCCCAATTCACCCCTCCACTTT. Residues: CASSQDGGPNSPLHF.

V is TRBV6-6 and J is TRBJ2-7; 7 bases are a match to TRBD1. Germline CDR1 MNHNY, CDR2 SVGAGI (reference sequence). V lost 6 bases to trimming and J lost 1 base; unmatched junction nucleotides: 6. This CDR3 is built from 14 residues. CDR3 DNA sequence: TGTGCCAGCAGCCATCAGGACAGGTCCTACGAGCAGTACTTC. Its protein is CASSHQDRSYEQYF.

The gene calls are TRBV19 and TRBJ1-5; D remains ambiguous. The germline V gene encodes CDR1 LNHDA and CDR2 SQIVND (reference sequence). V was trimmed by 4 bases and J by 5 bases, leaving 6 bases between them. This CDR3 has 12 residues. CDR3 sequence reads: CASSTVDQPQHF. The CDR3 nucleotides are TGTGCCAGTAGTACCGTTGATCAGCCCCAGCATTTT.

This chain connects TRBV29-1 to TRBJ2-7, with TRBD2 matching over 7 bases. The CDR3 length is 11 residues. The V segment lost 6 bases and the J segment 7 bases; nucleotides outside the gene matches: 6. From germline, CDR1 is SQVTM and CDR2 ANQGSEA. In DNA form, the CDR3 reads TGCAGCGTCCCCACGGGAGGTGAGCAGTACTTC. It codes for CSVPTGGEQYF.

This chain links TRBV7-2 with TRBJ2-1; D uncertain. V lost 7 bases and J lost 6, with 10 bases in between. The length of the CDR3 is 12 residues. From germline, CDR1 is SGHTA and CDR2 FQGNSA. The CDR3 is CASTPGRNEQFF. The DNA of the CDR3 is TGTGCCAGCACCCCTGGACGCAATGAGCAGTTCTTC. Using reference TRBV7-2 and TRBJ2-1 for the parts outside the CDR3, the full variable domain is GAGVSQSPSNKVTEKGKDVELRCDPISGHTALYWYRQSLGQGLEFLIYFQGNSAPDKSGLPSDRFSAERTGGSVSTLTIQRTQQEDSAVYLCASTPGRNEQFFGPGTRLTVL.

V usage is TRBV29-1 and J usage is TRBJ2-4; the D gene is possibly TRBD2 (5 bases). V gave up 4 bases and J gave up 8 bases, with 12 bases separating them. Germline V gene lookup returns CDR1 SQVTM and CDR2 ANQGSEA. The CDR3 sequence is 12 residues long. The CDR3 coding sequence is TGCAGCGTTGGGATAACCGGGGACATTCAGTACTTC. It specifies CSVGITGDIQYF.

The rearrangement joins TRBV10-3 to TRBJ1-2; the match to TRBD1 covers 8 bases. The CDR3 totals 15 residues. Looked up from germline, CDR1 is ENHRY and CDR2 is SYGVKD. Germline trimming cut 0 bases from V and 3 bases from J; bases unmatched to any gene: 3. CDR3 nucleotide sequence: TGTGCCATCAGTGAGTCAGGACAGGGTCACTATGGCTACACCTTC. Encoded protein: CAISESGQGHYGYTF.

The CDR3 loop reads CASSQDYTSTDTQYF. The CDR3 nucleotides read TGCGCCAGCAGCCAAGACTACACCAGCACAGATACGCAGTATTTT. The V call is TRBV4-3, the J call TRBJ2-3, with D hard to call. This CDR3 comprises 15 residues. V lost 0 bases and J lost 0, with 7 bases in between. Germline loops: CDR1 LGHNA, CDR2 YSLEER.

The V gene is TRBV18, the J gene TRBJ2-7, with D uncertain. Germline V CDR1 and CDR2: KGHSH, LQKENI. V was pared by 4 bases and J by 6 bases, with 10 bases between. There are 12 residues in the CDR3. CDR3 nucleotides: TGTGCCAGCTCACAACCGTTGGGCGAGCAGTACTTC. Translating it yields CASSQPLGEQYF.